This T cell receptor (beta chain) came from a study of blood T cell repertoires in COVID-19. The ends were cut back, 5 bases at V and 5 bases at J, with 11 bases in the middle. The CDR3 loop spans 13 amino acids. Germline values: CDR1 SGHTA, CDR2 FQGTGA. This clone was seen a handful of times. Sequencing was performed with immunoSEQ multiplex PCR; in TCRdb, only in-frame clones are kept and a portion is missing. Of around 100,000 clones listed, around 67% are singletons. The sequence was collected from an older man with COVID-19, enrolled during active disease. The chain combines TRBV7-3 with TRBJ2-3, with a weak D call TRBD1 (6 bases). The sample was peripheral blood. CDR3 sequence (DNA): TGTGCCAGCAGCCAGGGGTTCCTAGATACGCAGTATTTT. It specifies CASSQGFLDTQYF.